This T cell receptor (beta chain) was sequenced in a study of T cells in tuberculosis. Per germline, CDR1 SGHAT and CDR2 FQNNGV. V was shortened by 5 bases and J by 0 bases, with 11 bases between the two germline ends. This CDR3 has 14 amino acids. As to this clone: Its specificity is not known.

Generated by immunoSEQ multiplex PCR, the TCRdb table keeps only in-frame clones and is missing some. The data contain about 29,000 clones, about 92% of them singletons. Study conclusions and caveats: Active tuberculosis TCR-alpha repertoires lay closer to GMM-specific TCRs than IGRA-negative controls, suggesting clonal expansion.

The sequenced sample consisted of PBMCs. The rearrangement joins TRBV11-2 to TRBJ2-7; possible D gene TRBD1, 6 bases. This receptor was taken from a donor aged 10 to 29 with latent tuberculosis or without tuberculosis infection. CDR3 coding DNA: TGTGCCAGCAGCATAGGACAGCCCTCCTACGAGCAGTACTTC. Amino acids: CASSIGQPSYEQYF. The variable domain in full, completed from reference TRBV11-2 and TRBJ2-7, reads EAGVAQSPRYKIIEKRQSVAFWCNPISGHATLYWYQQILGQGPKLLIQFQNNGVVDDSQLPKDRFSAERLKGVDSTLKIQPAKLEDSAVYLCASSIGQPSYEQYFGPGTRLTVT.